Following are 12 T cell receptor beta chains from one sample sequenced in a study of T cell clonotyping in hematopoietic cell transplantation. Documented time point: recipient sample about 28 days before transplant, after cytoreduction. Sequencing was performed with immunoSEQ multiplex PCR; in TCRdb, only in-frame clones are kept and a portion is missing. The top ten hold about 5.3% of the sample, which has about 45,000 clones, roughly four fifths seen once. Sequences were derived from peripheral blood mononuclear cells, sampled before stem cell transplant. All receptors derive from a man aged 55 to 70 with myelodysplastic syndrome. Some clones in this sample may be carry-over from other donors' samples.

The V gene is TRBV6-1, the J gene TRBJ1-5; no clear D gene. Germline-derived CDR1 and CDR2 are MNHNS and SASEGT. Trimming stripped 8 bases from V and 4 bases from J, with 15 bases between. The CDR3 extends over 14 amino acids. The CDR3 DNA follows: TGTGCCAGCGACCCGGGCCTATCAAATCAGCCCCAGCATTTT. Translated: CASDPGLSNQPQHF.

V is TRBV9 and J is TRBJ2-2; D might be TRBD1 (5 bases). The ends were cut back, 0 bases at V and 1 base at J, with 7 bases in the middle. The CDR3 has 15 amino acids. CDR1 is SGDLS and CDR2 is YYNGEE in the germline V gene. The CDR3 protein is CASSVVGVNTGELFF. In DNA, the CDR3 is TGTGCCAGCAGCGTAGTAGGGGTGAACACCGGGGAGCTGTTTTTT.

The chain combines TRBV5-1 with TRBJ1-4; possibly TRBD1 for D (5 bases). Germline V gives CDR1 SGHRS, CDR2 YFSETQ. The V end was cut by 4 bases, the J end by 4 bases, with 17 bases between. The CDR3 length is 16 residues. Here the CDR3 reads CASSRGPTGNNEKLFF. DNA of the CDR3: TGCGCCAGCAGCCGGGGACCTACAGGAAATAATGAAAAACTGTTTTTT.

This sequence joins TRBV29-1 and TRBJ2-7; D might be TRBD1 (6 bases). Germline V gene data show CDR1 as SQVTM and CDR2 as ANQGSEA. Trimming pared 1 base from V and 3 bases from J, leaving 7 bases between. This CDR3 has 12 residues. The CDR3 sequence is CSVEVQGYEQYF. CDR3 nucleotides: TGCAGCGTTGAAGTACAGGGCTACGAGCAGTACTTC.

CDR3 DNA: TGTGCCAGCAGTTACTCTCTGGAATACACTGAAGCTTTCTTT. Its translation: CASSYSLEYTEAFF. The chain couples TRBV6-5 to TRBJ1-1; D uncertain. Germline CDR1 reads MNHEY; CDR2 reads SVGAGI. The CDR3 has 14 amino acids. V was clipped by 0 bases and J by 3 bases, with 8 bases between them.

The chain employs TRBV19 and TRBJ1-2, with 7 bases that match TRBD1. The CDR3 is 12 residues long. Germline CDR1 LNHDA, CDR2 SQIVND (reference sequence). V was clipped by 5 bases and J by 8 bases; unmatched bases: 5. Here the CDR3 DNA reads TGTGCCAGTAGTCACAGGGGACGCGGCTACACCTTC. The encoded protein is CASSHRGRGYTF.

J is TRBJ2-5 and V is TRBV28; a possible D gene is TRBD1 (6 bases). The length of the CDR3 is 12 residues. Germline V lookup: CDR1 MDHEN, CDR2 SYDVKM. V lost 11 bases and J 5 bases, leaving 15 bases between the germline ends. The CDR3: CAASGARETQYF. CDR3 nucleotide sequence: TGTGCCGCCTCAGGGGCACGGGAGACCCAGTACTTC.

The chain carries TRBV7-2 and TRBJ2-7, with D maybe TRBD2 (6 bases). CDR1 and CDR2 from the germline V gene are SGHTA and FQGNSA. Trimming took 1 base from V and 0 from J, leaving 16 bases between them. This CDR3 spans 17 amino acids. The CDR3 protein is CASSLVVRRGSSYEQYF. The CDR3 nucleotides read TGTGCCAGCAGCTTAGTCGTTCGGCGGGGAAGCTCCTACGAGCAGTACTTC.

The J gene is TRBJ2-3, the V gene TRBV13; 11 nucleotides line up with TRBD2. The CDR3 sequence is 15 residues long. Germline V gene lookup returns CDR1 PRHDT and CDR2 FYEKMQ (reference sequence). V was pared by 5 bases and J by 0 bases, with 1 base of the junction left unmatched. The CDR3 sequence is CASSIAGGSTDTQYF. CDR3 coding DNA: TGTGCCAGCAGCATAGCGGGGGGGAGCACAGATACGCAGTATTTT.

The rearrangement links TRBV5-8 to TRBJ2-5; D remains ambiguous. The CDR3 is made up of 14 amino acids. The germline V gene has CDR1 SGHTS and CDR2 YDEGEE. The ends were cut back, 2 bases at V and 4 bases at J, with 12 bases in the middle. The CDR3 reads CASSFSTLRETQYF. CDR3 coding DNA: TGTGCCAGCAGCTTTTCGACTCTTAGAGAGACCCAGTACTTC.

The chain recombines TRBV7-2 with TRBJ2-3; TRBD2 agrees at 9 bases. CDR3 length: 14 amino acids. V shed 5 bases and J 5 bases; nucleotides not matched to a gene: 5. Germline V gene sequence: CDR1 SGHTA, CDR2 FQGNSA. The CDR3, as DNA: TGTGCCAGCAGCCCCTCGCGGGGGGGAGATACGCAGTATTTT. Protein product: CASSPSRGGDTQYF.

This chain uses TRBV5-1 with TRBJ2-3; no firm D call. Between the trimmed V and J ends, which lost 2 bases and 3 bases, there was a span of 7 bases. CDR3 size: 13 residues. CDR1 is SGHRS, CDR2 YFSETQ, per germline. In nucleotides, the CDR3 is TGCGCCAGCAGCTTTCCCAGGACAGATACGCAGTATTTT. As protein: CASSFPRTDTQYF.